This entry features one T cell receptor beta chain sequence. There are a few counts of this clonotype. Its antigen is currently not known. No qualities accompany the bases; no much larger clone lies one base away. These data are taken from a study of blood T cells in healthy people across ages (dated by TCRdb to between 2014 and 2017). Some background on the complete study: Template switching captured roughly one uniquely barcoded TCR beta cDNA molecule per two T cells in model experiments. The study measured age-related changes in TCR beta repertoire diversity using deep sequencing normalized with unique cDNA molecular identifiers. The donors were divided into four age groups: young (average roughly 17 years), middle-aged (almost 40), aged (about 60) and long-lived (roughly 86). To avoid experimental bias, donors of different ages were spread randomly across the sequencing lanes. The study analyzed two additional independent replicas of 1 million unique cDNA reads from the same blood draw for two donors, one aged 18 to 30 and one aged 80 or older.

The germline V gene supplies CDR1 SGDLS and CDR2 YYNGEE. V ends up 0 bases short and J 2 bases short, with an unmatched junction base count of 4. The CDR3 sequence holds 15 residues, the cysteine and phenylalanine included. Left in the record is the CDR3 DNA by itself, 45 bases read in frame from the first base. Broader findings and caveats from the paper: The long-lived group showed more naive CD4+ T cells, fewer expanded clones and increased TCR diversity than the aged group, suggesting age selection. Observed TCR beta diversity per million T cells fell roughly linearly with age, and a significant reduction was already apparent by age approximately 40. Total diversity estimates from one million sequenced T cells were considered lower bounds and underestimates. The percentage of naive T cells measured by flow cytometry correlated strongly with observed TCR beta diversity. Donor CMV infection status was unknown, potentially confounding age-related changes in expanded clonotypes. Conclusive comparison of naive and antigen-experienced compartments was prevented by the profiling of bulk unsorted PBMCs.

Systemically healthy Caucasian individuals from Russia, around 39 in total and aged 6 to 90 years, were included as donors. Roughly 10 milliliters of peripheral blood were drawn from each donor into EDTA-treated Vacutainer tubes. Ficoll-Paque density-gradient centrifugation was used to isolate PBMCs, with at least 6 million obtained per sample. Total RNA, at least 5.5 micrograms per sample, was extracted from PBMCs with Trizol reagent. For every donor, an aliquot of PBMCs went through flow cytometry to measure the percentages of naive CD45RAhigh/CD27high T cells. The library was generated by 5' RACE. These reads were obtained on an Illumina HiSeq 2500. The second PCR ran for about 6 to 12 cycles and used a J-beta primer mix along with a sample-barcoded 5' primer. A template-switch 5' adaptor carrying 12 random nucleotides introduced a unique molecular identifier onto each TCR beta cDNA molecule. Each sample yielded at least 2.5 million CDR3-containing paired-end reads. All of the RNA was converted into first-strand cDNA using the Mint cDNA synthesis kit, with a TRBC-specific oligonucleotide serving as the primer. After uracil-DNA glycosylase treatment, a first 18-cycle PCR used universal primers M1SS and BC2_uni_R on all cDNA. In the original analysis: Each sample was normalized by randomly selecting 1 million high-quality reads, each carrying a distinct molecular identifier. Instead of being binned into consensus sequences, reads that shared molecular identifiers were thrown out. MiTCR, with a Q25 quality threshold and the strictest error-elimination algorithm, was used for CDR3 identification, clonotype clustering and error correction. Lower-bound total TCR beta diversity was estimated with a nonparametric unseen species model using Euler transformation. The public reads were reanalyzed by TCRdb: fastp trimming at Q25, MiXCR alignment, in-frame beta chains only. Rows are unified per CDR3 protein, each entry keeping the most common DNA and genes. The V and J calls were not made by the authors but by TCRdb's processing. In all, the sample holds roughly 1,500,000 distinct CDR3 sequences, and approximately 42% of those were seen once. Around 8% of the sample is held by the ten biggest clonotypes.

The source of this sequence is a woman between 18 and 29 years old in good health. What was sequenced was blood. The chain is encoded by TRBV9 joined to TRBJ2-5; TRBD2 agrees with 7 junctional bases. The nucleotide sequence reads TGTGCCAGCAGCGTAGCTCCTAGCGGACAAGAGACCCAGTACTTC. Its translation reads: CASSVAPSGQETQYF.